This T cell receptor (beta chain) emerged from a study of T cells in Graves' hyperthyroidism and ophthalmopathy. This clonotype was seen more than once but under ten times. The CDR3 length is 19 residues. Per the germline V gene, CDR1 is KGHDR and CDR2 is SFDVKD. The ends lost 4 bases at V and 2 bases at J; junction bases unmatched: 13. Amplification of TCR beta CDR3 regions used RNA as the template. Initially, a first-round RT-PCR of the TCR CDR3 employed the HTBI primer set. TCRdb independently ran MiXCR on the multiplex PCR reads; one entry per CDR3 protein. The sample yields 360,000 or so distinct CDR3 sequences, 13% to 15% seen once. Active moderate-to-severe ophthalmopathy, Clinical Activity Score at least 3, NOSPECS at least 4, under 3 months' duration. Uncontrolled infection, other autoimmune disease, pregnancy or lactation disqualified patients from enrolment.

The J gene is TRBJ2-1, the V gene TRBV24-1; 10 bases agree with TRBD2. The sample was blood. The receptor was isolated from a woman aged 60 to 75 with Graves' ophthalmopathy. CDR3 region: CATSESGTSASGAYNEQFF. In DNA, the CDR3 is TGTGCCACCAGTGAATCCGGGACTAGCGCCAGTGGCGCCTACAATGAGCAGTTCTTC.